This T cell receptor beta chain stems from a study of Ad26.COV2.S vaccination and SARS-CoV-2 variants. Background on the study: Ad26.COV2.S arm of COV1001 included the donor.

The V gene lost 0 bases and the J gene lost 3 bases, with 9 bases spanning the gap. The CDR3 is 15 amino acids. Germline CDR1 reads SGHKS; CDR2 reads YYEKEE (reference sequence). Using immunoSEQ multiplex PCR, the repertoire was profiled, and TCRdb retains in-frame clones only, with some absent. The sample includes more than 300,000 clones, approximately 86% of them seen just once. The treatment was: around 19 received Ad26.COV2.S at low or high dose, single or two shots; several received placebo; per-sample allocation not given. The samples date from day 63 after the first vaccine or placebo injection.

This receptor was taken from a person aged 18-60 years who received the Ad26.COV2.S COVID-19 vaccine or a placebo. The chain links TRBV5-5 to TRBJ1-4; D possibly corresponds to TRBD1 (6 bases). This specimen was peripheral blood, taken in a trial of Ad26.COV2.S vaccine versus placebo. CDR3 nucleotides: TGTGCCAGCAGCTTGGAAGGGGGGCCTAATGAAAAACTGTTTTTT. Its protein product is CASSLEGGPNEKLFF.